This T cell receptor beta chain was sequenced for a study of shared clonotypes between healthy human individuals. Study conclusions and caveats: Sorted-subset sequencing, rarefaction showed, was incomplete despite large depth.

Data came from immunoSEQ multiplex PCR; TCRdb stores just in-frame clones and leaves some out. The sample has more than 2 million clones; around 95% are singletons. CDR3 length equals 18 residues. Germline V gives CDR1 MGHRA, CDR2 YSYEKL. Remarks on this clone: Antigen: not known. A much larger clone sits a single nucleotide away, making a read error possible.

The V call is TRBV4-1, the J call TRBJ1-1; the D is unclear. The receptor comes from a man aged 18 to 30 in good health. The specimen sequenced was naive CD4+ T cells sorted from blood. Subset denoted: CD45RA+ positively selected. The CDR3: CASSQVISPAGMNTEALF. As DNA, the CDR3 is TGCGCCAGCAGCCAAGTAATCTCGCCAGCGGGCATGAACACTGAAGCTCTCTTT.